These 18 T cell receptor beta chains were sequenced from one sample in a study of T-cell memory formation after mild COVID-19. MiXCR, run by TCRdb on the 5' RACE reads, gives a single entry per CDR3 protein. The repertoire holds around 130,000 distinct CDR3 sequences, about 17% seen once, with approximately 5% in the top ten. Sequenced: PBMCs or a T cell subset sorted from them (not recorded which). These receptors originate from a man in his late teens or twenties who had mild COVID-19 (a few samples of this study predate the infection). Cell type and time point are not known.

This clonotype was detected only a few times. The chain uses TRBV12-3 or TRBV12-4 and TRBJ2-7, with D perhaps TRBD1 (6 bases). V was trimmed by 2 bases and J by 5 bases, leaving 10 bases between them. The CDR3 sequence is 13 residues long. The CDR3 sequence: CASSLNRVNEQYF. The CDR3 nucleotides are TGTGCCAGCAGTTTAAACAGGGTTAACGAGCAGTACTTC.

This clonotype was counted a few times. V and J are TRBV29-1 and TRBJ2-7; 8 bases map to TRBD1. The J segment lost 7 bases and the V segment lost 7 bases, leaving 12 bases of the junction unmatched. The CDR3 covers 13 residues. CDR1 SQVTM and CDR2 ANQGSEA come from the germline V gene. The CDR3 loop is CSDVPGQVREQYV. CDR3 nucleotides: TGCAGCGACGTCCCGGGACAGGTGAGGGAGCAGTACGTC.

This clonotype was seen a few times. The CDR3 nucleotides are TGCGCCAGCAATCGGGGGGCGGGAGATACGCAGTATTTT. Amino acids: CASNRGAGDTQYF. The chain recombines TRBV5-1 with TRBJ2-3, with D possibly matching TRBD2 (7 bases). Trimming took 6 bases from V and 5 from J, leaving 13 bases between them. This CDR3 spans 13 amino acids. CDR1 and CDR2 (germline): SGHRS, YFSETQ.

The CDR3 protein is CSVVRDRGGTEAFF. The CDR3 region has the DNA TGCAGCGTTGTCCGGGACAGGGGAGGCACTGAAGCTTTCTTT. V is TRBV29-1 and J is TRBJ1-1; 10 positions agree with TRBD1. Trimming at V came to 4 bases and at J to 4 bases, leaving 6 bases not matched to a gene. This CDR3 has 14 amino acids. In germline, CDR1 is SQVTM, CDR2 ANQGSEA. The complete variable domain, with remaining parts taken from reference TRBV29-1 and TRBJ1-1, reads SAVISQKPSRDICQRGTSLTIQCQVDSQVTMMFWYRQQPGQSLTLIATANQGSEATYESGFVIDKFPISRPNLTFSTLTVSNMSPEDSSIYLCSVVRDRGGTEAFFGQGTRLTVV.

The rearrangement joins TRBV7-2 to TRBJ2-1, with TRBD2 matching over 13 bases. V lost 3 bases to trimming and J lost 7 bases; unmatched junction nucleotides: 3. The CDR3 consists of 15 residues. CDR1 is SGHTA and CDR2 is FQGNSA in the germline V gene. CDR3 bases: TGTGCCAGCAGCTTTCGACTAGCGGGGGGAAATGAGCAGTTCTTC. Amino acids: CASSFRLAGGNEQFF. Variable domain in full (rest from reference TRBV7-2 and TRBJ2-1): GAGVSQSPSNKVTEKGKDVELRCDPISGHTALYWYRQSLGQGLEFLIYFQGNSAPDKSGLPSDRFSAERTGGSVSTLTIQRTQQEDSAVYLCASSFRLAGGNEQFFGPGTRLTVL.

The chain has TRBV7-9 and TRBJ1-6; tentative D call: TRBD1 (5 bases). In germline, CDR1 is SEHNR, CDR2 FQNEAQ (reference sequence). This CDR3 comprises 16 residues. V lost 5 bases, J lost 3 bases, and 14 bases lay in between. The CDR3 coding sequence is TGTGCCAGCAGCCCGGGGCGAGGCAACTATAATTCACCCCTCCACTTT. This codes for CASSPGRGNYNSPLHF.

The chain is built from TRBV13 and TRBJ2-2; the D gene could be TRBD1 or TRBD2 (5 bases each). The germline V gene has CDR1 PRHDT and CDR2 FYEKMQ (reference sequence). V lost 5 bases and J 6 bases, leaving 13 bases between the germline ends. The CDR3 extends over 14 amino acids. The CDR3 here is CASSPGPGPGELFF. CDR3 DNA sequence: TGTGCCAGCAGCCCAGGACCGGGACCCGGGGAGCTGTTTTTT.

This clonotype was observed a handful of times. The chain has TRBV28 and TRBJ1-3, with D possibly TRBD1 on 5 matching bases. CDR1 MDHEN and CDR2 SYDVKM come from the germline V gene. The CDR3 runs to 17 residues. Between the trimmed V and J ends, which lost 3 bases and 0 bases, there was a span of 15 bases. The CDR3 sequence: CASSLRGLRGSGNTIYF. CDR3 coding DNA: TGTGCCAGCAGTTTGAGGGGTCTGAGGGGCTCTGGAAACACCATATATTTT.

This clonotype was counted only a few times. V gene TRBV5-1 combines with J gene TRBJ2-1; D remains ambiguous. Germline CDR1 reads SGHRS; CDR2 reads YFSETQ. CDR3 size: 13 residues. The V end lost 3 bases, the J end lost 8 bases, and 12 bases lay between the germline ends. The DNA of the CDR3 is TGCGCCAGCAGCTCCGTTCCGACGGATGAGCAGTTCTTC. Translation gives CASSSVPTDEQFF.

This clonotype has at least ten counts. The rearrangement uses TRBV7-2 and TRBJ2-5, with 7 positions matching TRBD1. Germline trimming cut 1 base from V and 5 bases from J; bases unmatched to any gene: 4. CDR3 length: 14 residues. The germline V gene has CDR1 SGHTA and CDR2 FQGNSA. DNA for the CDR3: TGTGCCAGCAGCTTAGGGGCAGGGGGTGAGACCCAGTACTTC. The encoded protein is CASSLGAGGETQYF.

The chain uses TRBV11-2 and TRBJ2-3, with 8 bases fitting TRBD2. Germline V gene sequence: CDR1 SGHAT, CDR2 FQNNGV. With 5 bases clipped from V and 3 bases from J, the junction kept 10 bases outside the gene matches. The CDR3 consists of 16 residues. Here the CDR3 reads CASSKVAGRVTDTQYF. The CDR3 DNA follows: TGTGCCAGCAGCAAAGTAGCGGGGCGGGTTACAGATACGCAGTATTTT.

There are a few counts of this clonotype. The chain carries TRBV5-1 and TRBJ1-6, with D unresolved. Germline V gene lookup returns CDR1 SGHRS and CDR2 YFSETQ. Trimming shortened V by 2 bases and J by 6 bases, and 18 bases separated the two germline ends. The CDR3 is 17 amino acids. The CDR3 DNA follows: TGCGCCAGCAGCTTTGTACGGCCGGGTTTGGGTAATTCACCCCTCCACTTT. Amino acid sequence: CASSFVRPGLGNSPLHF.

This chain uses TRBV5-6 with TRBJ2-7, with D uncertain. The CDR3 runs to 14 residues. V gave up 0 bases and J gave up 3 bases, with 10 bases separating them. CDR1 is SGHDT, CDR2 YYEEEE, per germline. The chain's CDR3 is CASSLAGPGYEQYV. CDR3 bases: TGTGCCAGCAGCTTGGCTGGCCCCGGCTACGAGCAGTACGTC.

The table lists this clonotype with a few counts. The chain couples TRBV7-2 to TRBJ1-5, with 7 bases that match TRBD1. Germline V gene data show CDR1 as SGHTA and CDR2 as FQGNSA. J was trimmed by 4 bases and V by 5 bases; bases with no gene match: 2. CDR3 size: 13 residues. CDR3 DNA: TGTGCCAGCAGCAGGGGACAGAATCAGCCCCAGCATTTT. It translates to CASSRGQNQPQHF.

The V gene is TRBV4-1, the J gene TRBJ2-4; no clear D gene. CDR1 MGHRA and CDR2 YSYEKL come from the germline V gene. V lost 0 bases, J lost 15 bases, and 12 bases lay in between. The CDR3 length is 12 residues. The CDR3 spells CASSQESTRLYF. The CDR3 DNA is TGCGCCAGCAGCCAAGAATCGACAAGGCTGTACTTC.

This clonotype appeared a few times. The chain links TRBV4-2 to TRBJ2-2; weak D call: TRBD1 (6 bases). The CDR3 length is 14 residues. Trimming cost V 3 bases and J 4 bases, with 9 bases left between them. Germline V CDR1 and CDR2: LGHNA, YNFKEQ. CDR3 region: CASSHTGITGELFF. In nucleotides, the CDR3 is TGTGCCAGCAGCCACACAGGGATCACCGGGGAGCTGTTTTTT.

This clonotype appeared a few times. This sequence joins TRBV6-2 or TRBV6-3 and TRBJ2-3; a possible D gene is TRBD1 (5 bases). V lost 2 bases and J lost 2, with 17 bases in between. The CDR3 loop spans 17 amino acids. Germline V lookup: CDR1 MNHEY, CDR2 SVGEGT. The CDR3 sequence is CASSYVFGRGTTDTQYF. In DNA form, the CDR3 reads TGTGCCAGCAGTTACGTCTTCGGTAGGGGCACCACAGATACGCAGTATTTT.

This clonotype was seen a few times. The chain couples TRBV12-3 or TRBV12-4 to TRBJ1-3; D is uncertain. Trimming took off 2 bases at V and 2 bases at J, with 7 bases between the two ends. The CDR3 length is 14 residues. This chain's CDR3 is CASSLMAAGNTIYF. DNA for the CDR3: TGTGCCAGCAGTTTAATGGCTGCTGGAAACACCATATATTTT.